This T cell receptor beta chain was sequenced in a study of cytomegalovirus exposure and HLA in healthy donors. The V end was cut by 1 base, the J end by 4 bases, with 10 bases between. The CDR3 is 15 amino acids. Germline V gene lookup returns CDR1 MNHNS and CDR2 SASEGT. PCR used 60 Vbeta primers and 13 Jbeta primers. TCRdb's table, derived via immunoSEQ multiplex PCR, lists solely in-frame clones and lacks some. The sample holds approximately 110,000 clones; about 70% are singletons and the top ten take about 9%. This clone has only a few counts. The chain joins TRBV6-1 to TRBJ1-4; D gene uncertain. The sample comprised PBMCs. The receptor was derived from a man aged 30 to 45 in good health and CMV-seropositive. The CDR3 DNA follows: TGTGCCAGCAGTGAAGGTAGCAACAATAATGAAAAACTGTTTTTT. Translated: CASSEGSNNNEKLFF.